Listed below are T cell receptor beta chains from one sample, sequenced in a study of human T cells and chemical hapten exposure. TCRdb redid the calling of the RACE reads with MiXCR, one entry per CDR3 protein. The sample shows more than 300,000 distinct CDR3 sequences, roughly 5.3% of them seen only once. Sequenced material: whole blood, taken in connection with sensitization to the hapten diphenylcyclopropenone (DPC). The receptors were sampled from a woman between 45 and 60 years old with alopecia areata. Some clones in this sample may be carry-over from other donors' samples. CDR3s include the opening cysteine and the closing phenylalanine or tryptophan. A D gene is named only where the DNA matches it firmly. A clone size is listed for some rows: how often the clone was seen (once, few, many), or a class if it is expanded.

v_call	j_call	clone_size	cdr3_length	d_call	cdr3_nt	cdr3_aa
TRBV6-5	TRBJ2-4	NA	14	NA	TGTGCCAGCAGTAATATGCGATCTAAAAACATTCAGTACTTC	CASSNMRSKNIQYF
TRBV20-1	TRBJ1-2	many	14	TRBD1	TGCAGTGCGTCGACAGGGGGAAGAGACTATGGCTACACCTTC	CSASTGGRDYGYTF
TRBV15	TRBJ2-1	NA	15	NA	TGTGCCACCAGCCCTCTGTCTAGGCCGGGGCATGAGCAGTTCTTC	CATSPLSRPGHEQFF
TRBV7-2	TRBJ2-1	NA	14	NA	TGTGCCAGCAGCTTAGCGGCGCCCTACAATGAGCAGTTCTTC	CASSLAAPYNEQFF
TRBV9	TRBJ1-1	many	13	NA	TGTGCCAGCAGCGGGGGTTTGTCCACTGAAGCTTTCTTT	CASSGGLSTEAFF
TRBV7-9	TRBJ1-1	NA	16	NA	TGTGCCAGCAGCTGGGGGGCAGGGTTTATGAACACTGAAGCTTTCTTT	CASSWGAGFMNTEAFF
TRBV6-6	TRBJ1-1	many	13	NA	TGTGCCAGCAGGATTCAGGAGAACACTGAAGCTTTCTTT	CASRIQENTEAFF
TRBV6-5	TRBJ2-3	many	12	NA	TGTGCCAGCAGTTTGGCAGGGGTTACGCAGTATTTT	CASSLAGVTQYF
TRBV5-6	TRBJ2-3	many	12	NA	TGTGCCAGCAGCTTAACCTTAGATACGCAGTATTTT	CASSLTLDTQYF
TRBV6-1	TRBJ2-3	NA	16	TRBD1	TGTGCCAGCAGTACCGGGACAGGGGTTTTTCCAGATACGCAGTATTTT	CASSTGTGVFPDTQYF
TRBV6-5	TRBJ2-5	NA	11	NA	TGTGCCAGCGCTCGGGGAGAGACCCAGTACTTC	CASARGETQYF
TRBV2	TRBJ2-2	few	15	NA	TGTGCCAGCAGTGACGACAGTCTCAACACCGGGGAGCTGTTTTTT	CASSDDSLNTGELFF
TRBV24-1	TRBJ1-5	NA	12	NA	TGTGCCACTACAGGGTTCAATCAGCCCCAGCATTTT	CATTGFNQPQHF
TRBV30	TRBJ1-1	NA	12	NA	TGTGCCTGGAGTATGATGAACACTGAAGCTTTCTTT	CAWSMMNTEAFF
TRBV7-2	TRBJ1-1	many	18	NA	TGTGCCAGCAGCTTAAGGACCAGCCGGCTAACTTTAAGCACTGAAGCTTTCTTT	CASSLRTSRLTLSTEAFF
TRBV19	TRBJ2-4	few	14	NA	TGTGCCAGTACTGACCCCGGGCCTCAAAACATTCAGTACTTC	CASTDPGPQNIQYF
TRBV20-1	TRBJ1-1	NA	11	NA	TGCAGTGCATTGGAGGTAGCTGAAGCTTTCTTT	CSALEVAEAFF
TRBV7-9	TRBJ1-2	NA	11	NA	TGTGCCAGCCCCACGCCAGGTGGCTACACCTTC	CASPTPGGYTF
TRBV4-2	TRBJ2-2	many	16	TRBD2	TGTGCCAGCAGCCAAGGAGCGGGAGGGGCTACCGGGGAGCTGTTTTTT	CASSQGAGGATGELFF
TRBV29-1	TRBJ1-2	few	13	NA	TGCAGCGTTGAAGTAGAGACACCTAACGGCTACACCTTC	CSVEVETPNGYTF
TRBV24-1	TRBJ2-1	few	17	NA	TGTGCCACCAGTGACCCCCTAGACAGTGTCCCCTACAATGAGCAGTTCTTC	CATSDPLDSVPYNEQFF
TRBV2	TRBJ2-2	many	12	NA	TGTGCCAGCAGGGCCGACATCCGGGAGCTGTTTTTT	CASRADIRELFF
TRBV5-1	TRBJ2-7	NA	13	NA	TGCGCCAGCAGCAGGGGACGAGACTACGAGCAGTACTTC	CASSRGRDYEQYF
TRBV10-3	TRBJ2-1	many	15	NA	TGTGCCATCAGTGACGGCGGTAGCTCCTACAATGAGCAGTTCTTC	CAISDGGSSYNEQFF
TRBV15	TRBJ1-1	few	14	TRBD1	TGTGCCACCAGCCGCGGACAGGGGGGCACTGAAGCTTTCTTT	CATSRGQGGTEAFF
TRBV5-4	TRBJ1-1	few	15	NA	TGTGCCAGCAGCTCCGGTACTCGGACGGGCCTTGAAGCTTTCTTT	CASSSGTRTGLEAFF
TRBV12-3/TRBV12-4	TRBJ2-7	few	16	NA	TGTGCCAGCAGTTCCTCCGTCCGGTGGGGGATTTACGAGCAGTACTTC	CASSSSVRWGIYEQYF
TRBV7-9	TRBJ2-4	many	14	NA	TGTGCCAGCAGCTTCAGGGAAACCAAAAACATTCAGTACTTC	CASSFRETKNIQYF
TRBV6-2/TRBV6-3	TRBJ1-5	many	16	NA	TGTGCCAGCAGTTCAGCACGGACAGATAGCAATCAGCCCCAGCATTTT	CASSSARTDSNQPQHF
TRBV2	TRBJ2-3	few	18	TRBD2	TGTGCCAGCAGGGCAAGGCTAGCGGGGACGATTAGCACAGATACGCAGTATTTT	CASRARLAGTISTDTQYF
TRBV12-3/TRBV12-4	TRBJ1-1	many	14	NA	TGTGCCAGCAGTTTACCCATGGGGTACAGGGCAGCTTTCTTT	CASSLPMGYRAAFF
TRBV6-2/TRBV6-3	TRBJ1-1	NA	13	NA	TGTGCCAGCGCCCCCCCTACGAACACTGAAGCTTTCTTT	CASAPPTNTEAFF
TRBV7-9	TRBJ2-3	many	14	TRBD1	TGTGCCAGCAGATCCTCCGGGACAGGAGATACGCAGTATTTT	CASRSSGTGDTQYF
TRBV9	TRBJ1-2	few	15	TRBD1	TGTGCCAGCAGCGAAGGGGACAGCACTAACTATGGCTACACCTTC	CASSEGDSTNYGYTF
TRBV15	TRBJ2-7	many	12	NA	TGTGCCACCAGCGGTACAGCTTACGAGCAGTACTTC	CATSGTAYEQYF
TRBV11-2	TRBJ2-5	NA	14	NA	TGTGCCAGCAGCTTAGGTCAGGGTTCGAAGACCCAGTACTTC	CASSLGQGSKTQYF
TRBV2	TRBJ1-1	few	14	NA	TGTGCCAGCAGCGTGCGACAGGCAGCTACTGAAGCTTTCTTT	CASSVRQAATEAFF
TRBV20-1	TRBJ1-5	NA	14	NA	TGCAGTGCTAGGGTTTTGGACTATGGTCAGCCCCAGCATTTT	CSARVLDYGQPQHF
TRBV19	TRBJ2-6	NA	15	NA	TGTGCCAGTAGTGCCCCAGGGGACGGGGCCAACGTCCTGACTTTC	CASSAPGDGANVLTF
TRBV29-1	TRBJ2-1	few	14	TRBD2	TGCAGCGGAGCGGGGGGGCTTCTCGACAATGAGCAGTTCTTC	CSGAGGLLDNEQFF
TRBV30	TRBJ1-5	few	13	NA	TGTGCCTGGAGCCTGCGGCGAGATCAGCCCCAGCATTTT	CAWSLRRDQPQHF
TRBV20-1	TRBJ1-1	many	15	NA	TGCAGTGCTAGGGTGAAACTCCCAGGGAGAACTGAAGCTTTCTTT	CSARVKLPGRTEAFF
TRBV14	TRBJ2-2	NA	15	NA	TGTGCCAGCAGCCAAGACCCCACGAACACCGGGGAGCTGTTTTTT	CASSQDPTNTGELFF
TRBV6-2/TRBV6-3	TRBJ2-5	many	16	TRBD2	TGTGCCAGCATCCAAAGACTAGCGGGGGACCAAGAGACCCAGTACTTC	CASIQRLAGDQETQYF
TRBV6-2/TRBV6-3	TRBJ2-3	many	13	NA	TGTGCCAGCAGCCTTATCGAGGCAGATACGCAGTATTTT	CASSLIEADTQYF
TRBV6-2/TRBV6-3	TRBJ2-1	many	13	NA	TGTGCCAGCAGTTACTCAAGGGGCGGGGAGCAGTTCTTC	CASSYSRGGEQFF
TRBV5-6	TRBJ2-6	NA	14	NA	TGTGCCAGCAGCTTGGGGACAGTCGGCAACGTCCTGACTTTC	CASSLGTVGNVLTF
TRBV4-2	TRBJ2-3	few	12	NA	TGTGCCAGCAGCCTGAAGGAGGATACGCAGTATTTT	CASSLKEDTQYF
TRBV9	TRBJ2-5	many	13	NA	TGTGCCAGCAGCAAGACAGAGCAAGAGACCCAGTACTTC	CASSKTEQETQYF
TRBV7-3	TRBJ2-7	NA	15	TRBD1	TGTGCCAGCAGCGAAAGGGACAGGGGGAACGACGAGCGGTACTTC	CASSERDRGNDERYF